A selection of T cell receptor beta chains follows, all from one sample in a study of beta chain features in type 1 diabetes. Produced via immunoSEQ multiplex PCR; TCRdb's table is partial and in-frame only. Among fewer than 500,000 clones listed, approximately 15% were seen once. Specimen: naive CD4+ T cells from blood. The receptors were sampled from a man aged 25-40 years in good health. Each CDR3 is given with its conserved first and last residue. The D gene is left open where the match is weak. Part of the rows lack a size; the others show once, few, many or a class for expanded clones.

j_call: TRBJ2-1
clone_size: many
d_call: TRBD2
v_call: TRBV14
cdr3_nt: TGTGCCAGCAGCCAGGGGACTAGCGGCTACAATGAGCAGTTCTTC
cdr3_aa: CASSQGTSGYNEQFF

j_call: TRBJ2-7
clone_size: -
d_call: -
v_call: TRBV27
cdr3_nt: TGTGCCAGCAGGGTGCAGCAGGGCCTCTCCTACGAGCAGTACTTC
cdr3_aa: CASRVQQGLSYEQYF

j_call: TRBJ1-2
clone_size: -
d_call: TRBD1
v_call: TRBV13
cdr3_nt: TGTGCCAGCAGCACCTACAGGGGCTTTAGTGGCTACACCTTC
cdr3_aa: CASSTYRGFSGYTF

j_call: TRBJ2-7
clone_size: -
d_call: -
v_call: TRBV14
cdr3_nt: TGTGCCAGCAGCCGGGCAGGGGTCTACGAGCAGTACTTC
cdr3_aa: CASSRAGVYEQYF

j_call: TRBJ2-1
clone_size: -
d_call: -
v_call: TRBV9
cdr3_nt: TGTGCCAGCAGCGTAGAGGCTAGCGCAAACAATGAGCAGTTCTTC
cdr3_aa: CASSVEASANNEQFF

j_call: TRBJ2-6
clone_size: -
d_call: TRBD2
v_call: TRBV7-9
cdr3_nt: TGTGCCAACAACGAGGGAGGGCCCCTCTCTGGGGCCAACGTCCTGACTTTC
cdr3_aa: CANNEGGPLSGANVLTF

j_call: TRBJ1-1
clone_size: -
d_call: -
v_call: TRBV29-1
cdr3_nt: TGCAGCGTCACCGGGACTAGCGCGCGGGAAGCTTTCTTT
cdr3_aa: CSVTGTSAREAFF

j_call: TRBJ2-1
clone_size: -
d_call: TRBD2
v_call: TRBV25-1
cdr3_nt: TGTGCCAGCAGTGAATCGGGACTAGCGGGTGAGCAGTTCTTC
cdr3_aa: CASSESGLAGEQFF

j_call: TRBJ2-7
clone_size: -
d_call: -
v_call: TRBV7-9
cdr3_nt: TGTGCCAGCAGCTTTAGATCGGGGGATTCGCGAAGCTCCTACGAGCAGTACTTC
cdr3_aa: CASSFRSGDSRSSYEQYF

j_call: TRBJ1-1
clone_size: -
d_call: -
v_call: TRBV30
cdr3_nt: TGTGCCTGGATGGCAGGTAGCACTGAAGCTTTCTTT
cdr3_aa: CAWMAGSTEAFF

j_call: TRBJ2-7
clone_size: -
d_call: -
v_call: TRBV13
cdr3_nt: TGTGCCAGCAGCTTAAGGACAGCCAAAAACTACGAGCAGTACTTC
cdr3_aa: CASSLRTAKNYEQYF

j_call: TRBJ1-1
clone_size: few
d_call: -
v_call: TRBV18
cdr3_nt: TGTGCCAGCTCGGGACAAATGAACACTGAAGCTTTCTTT
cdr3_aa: CASSGQMNTEAFF

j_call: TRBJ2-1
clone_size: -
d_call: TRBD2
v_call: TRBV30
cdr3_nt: TGTGCCTGGGTAACAGCGGGAAGTTTAGAGCAGTTCTTC
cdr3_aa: CAWVTAGSLEQFF

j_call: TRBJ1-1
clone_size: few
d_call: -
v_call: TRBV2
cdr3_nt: TGTGCCAGCAGTGGGGTGGACACTGAAGCTTTCTTT
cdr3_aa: CASSGVDTEAFF

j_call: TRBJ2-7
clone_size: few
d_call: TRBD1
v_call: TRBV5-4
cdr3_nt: TGTGCCAGCAGCCACGCAGGGGGCCTCGTCTACGAGCAGTACTTC
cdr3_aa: CASSHAGGLVYEQYF

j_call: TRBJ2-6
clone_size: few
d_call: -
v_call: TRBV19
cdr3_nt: TGTGCCAGTAGTATAGGCCTGGGGAGGCGATCTGGGGCCAACGTCCTGACTTTC
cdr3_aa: CASSIGLGRRSGANVLTF

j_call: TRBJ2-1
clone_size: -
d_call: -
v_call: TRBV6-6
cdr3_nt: TGTGCCAGCAGTTACTCGGTCCGACTCAACAATGAGCAGTTCTTC
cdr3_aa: CASSYSVRLNNEQFF

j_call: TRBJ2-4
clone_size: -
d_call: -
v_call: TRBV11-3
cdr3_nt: TGTGCCAGCAGCCCCGGGCCCATGGACATTCAGTACTTC
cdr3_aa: CASSPGPMDIQYF

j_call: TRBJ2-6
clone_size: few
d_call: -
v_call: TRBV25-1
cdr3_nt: TGTGCCAGCAGCCCCTCTGGGGCCAACGTCCTGACTTTC
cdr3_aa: CASSPSGANVLTF

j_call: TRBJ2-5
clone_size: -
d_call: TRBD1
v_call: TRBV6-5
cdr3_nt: TGTGCCAGCAGTGGACAGGGACAAGAGACCCAGTACTTC
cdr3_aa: CASSGQGQETQYF

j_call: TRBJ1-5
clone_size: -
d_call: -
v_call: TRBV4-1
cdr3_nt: TGCGCCAGCAGCCAAGCGCCACAGACCGGTGTCCCCCAGCATTTT
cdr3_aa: CASSQAPQTGVPQHF

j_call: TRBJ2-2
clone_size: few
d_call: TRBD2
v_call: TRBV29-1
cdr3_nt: TGCAGCGTTGAAGGGGTGGTAGCGGGAGGTGCCGGGGAGCTGTTTTTT
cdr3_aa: CSVEGVVAGGAGELFF

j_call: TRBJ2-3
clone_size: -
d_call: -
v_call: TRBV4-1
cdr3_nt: TGCGCCAGCAGCCCAGGGACAGCGGGCTCCTTGTTGGCGCAGTATTTT
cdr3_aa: CASSPGTAGSLLAQYF

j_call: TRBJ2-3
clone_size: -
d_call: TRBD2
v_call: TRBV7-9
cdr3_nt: TGTGCCAGCAGTTTTAAGCCTAGCGGACCCACAGATACGCAGTATTTT
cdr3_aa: CASSFKPSGPTDTQYF

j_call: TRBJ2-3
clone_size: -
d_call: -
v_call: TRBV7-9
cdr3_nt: TGTGCCAGCAGCCCCAGAGGAGGGAGGCGCACAGATACGCAGTATTTT
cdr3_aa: CASSPRGGRRTDTQYF

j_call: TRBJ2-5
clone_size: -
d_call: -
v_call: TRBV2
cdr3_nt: TGTGCCAGCAGGCCACCGGGCCCGGAGACCCAGTACTTC
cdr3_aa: CASRPPGPETQYF

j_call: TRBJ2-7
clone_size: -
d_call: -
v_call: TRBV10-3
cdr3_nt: TGTGCCTTCTCGGCAGGGGCGGCAAGCTCCTACGAGCAGTACTTC
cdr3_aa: CAFSAGAASSYEQYF

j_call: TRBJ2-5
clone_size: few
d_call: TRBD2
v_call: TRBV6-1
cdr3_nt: TGTGCCAGCAAGGGACTAGCGGTTAAGACCCAGTACTTC
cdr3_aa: CASKGLAVKTQYF

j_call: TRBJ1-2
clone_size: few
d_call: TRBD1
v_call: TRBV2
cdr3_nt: TGTGCCAGCAACAGACAGGGGAGCTATGGCTACACCTTC
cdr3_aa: CASNRQGSYGYTF

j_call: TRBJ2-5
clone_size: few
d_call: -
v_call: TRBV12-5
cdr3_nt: TGTGCTAGTGGTTTCGGAGAGACCCAGTACTTC
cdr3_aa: CASGFGETQYF

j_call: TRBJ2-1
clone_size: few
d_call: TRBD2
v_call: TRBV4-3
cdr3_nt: TGCGCCAGCAGCCAAAAGTCCGCTACTAGCGGGAGGGTGTGGATCGGTGAGCAGTTCTTC
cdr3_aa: CASSQKSATSGRVWIGEQFF

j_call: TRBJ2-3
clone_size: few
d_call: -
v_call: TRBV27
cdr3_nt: TGTGCCAGCAGGCTTCAACGGAGTGGGAGCACAGATACGCAGTATTTT
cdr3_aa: CASRLQRSGSTDTQYF

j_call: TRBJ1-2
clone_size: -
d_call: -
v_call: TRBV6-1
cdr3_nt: TGTGCCAGCAGTGCTTCAAGAGGGGGATACACCTTC
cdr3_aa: CASSASRGGYTF

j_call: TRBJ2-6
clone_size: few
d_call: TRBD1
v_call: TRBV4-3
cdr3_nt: TGCGCCAGCAGCCAAGTGGAATCCTCGGCAGGGGGTGCTGGGGCCAACGTCCTGACTTTC
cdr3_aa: CASSQVESSAGGAGANVLTF

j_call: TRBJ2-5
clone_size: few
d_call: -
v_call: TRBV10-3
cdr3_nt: TGTGCCATCAGTTCGCCCCCGCCGGAGACCCAGTACTTC
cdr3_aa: CAISSPPPETQYF

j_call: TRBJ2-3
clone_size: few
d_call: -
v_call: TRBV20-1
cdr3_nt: TGCAGTGCCTCCTCTCAGCAGTATTTT
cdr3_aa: CSASSQQYF